The clone carrying this T cell receptor (beta chain) was recorded a few times. Its target is not known. These data are taken from a study of response to subunit inactivated influenza vaccine. Broader study findings: A suggestion made by the authors is that each seasonal influenza vaccination recruits few new T cells.

TCRdb analysed the RT-PCR reads with MiXCR anew, one entry per CDR3 protein. The data show 150,000 or so distinct CDR3 sequences, approximately 11% seen once. V was clipped by 1 base and J by 0 bases, with 12 bases between them. Germline CDR1 reads SGHVS; CDR2 reads FQNEAQ. CDR3 length: 16 amino acids. Sample: CD8+ T cells sorted from PBMCs, taken around 2 years after vaccination. The TCR originated in a man aged 45 to 75 who received an inactivated influenza vaccine. V usage is TRBV7-8 and J usage is TRBJ1-2; D is unclear. In DNA form, the CDR3 reads TGTGCCAGCAGCTTAGTTGGCGGATCATCTAACTATGGCTACACCTTC. Translation: CASSLVGGSSNYGYTF.